These 14 T cell receptor beta chains came from one sample sequenced in a study of blood T cell repertoires in COVID-19. Some clones are missing from TCRdb's copy, which holds only in-frame ones; the method was immunoSEQ multiplex PCR. The sample has 270,000 or so clones; 70% to 90% are singletons. Input material: PBMCs or T cells enriched from blood (not recorded which). Receptors originate from a woman in her thirties or forties with acute COVID-19.

The chain couples TRBV5-1 to TRBJ2-5, with TRBD1 matching 7 bases. The CDR3 sequence is 16 residues long. V dropped 4 bases and J dropped 5; count of bases not matched to a gene: 14. The V gene's germline CDR1 is SGHRS and CDR2 YFSETQ. In DNA, the CDR3 is TGCGCCAGCAGCCCGGTCCGGGACAGCCCCAGGGAGACCCAGTACTTC. Its translation: CASSPVRDSPRETQYF.

The gene calls are TRBV5-5 and TRBJ1-1, with TRBD1 identical over 8 bases. Trimming removed 0 bases from V and 4 bases from J; junction bases left unmatched: 5. This CDR3 comprises 15 residues. Germline V gene lookup returns CDR1 SGHKS and CDR2 YYEKEE (reference sequence). The CDR3 loop is CASSLADRVLTEAFF. The CDR3 DNA is TGTGCCAGCAGCTTGGCGGACAGGGTACTCACTGAAGCTTTCTTT.

The rearrangement uses TRBV6-2 or TRBV6-3 and TRBJ2-7; 14 bases line up with TRBD2. Germline V gene lookup returns CDR1 MNHEY and CDR2 SVGEGT. V lost 2 bases, J lost 6 bases, and 6 bases stayed unmatched. CDR3 size: 16 residues. The CDR3 here is CASSYNRLAGGREQYV. The CDR3 coding sequence is TGTGCCAGCAGTTACAATCGACTAGCGGGAGGGCGCGAGCAGTACGTC.

This clone was seen only once. The V call is TRBV3-1 (or the pseudogene TRBV3-2), the J call TRBJ1-1, with 10 bases matching TRBD1. J lost 11 bases, V lost 2 bases, and 8 bases had no gene match. Germline V gene lookup returns CDR1 LGHDT and CDR2 YNNKEL (reference sequence). The CDR3 extends over 14 amino acids. In nucleotides, the CDR3 is TGTGCCAGCAGCCAATGGGACAGGGGACAATCGGCTTTCTTT. Translation gives CASSQWDRGQSAFF.

The genes are TRBV18 and TRBJ2-1; TRBD2 aligns across 12 bases. V shed 3 bases and J 5 bases; nucleotides not matched to a gene: 8. This CDR3 comprises 17 residues. The germline CDR1 and CDR2 sequences are KGHSH and LQKENI. CDR3 protein: CASSPLLAGGPDNEQFF. CDR3 in DNA: TGTGCCAGCTCACCCCTGCTAGCGGGAGGGCCGGACAATGAGCAGTTCTTC.

This chain joins TRBV18 and TRBJ1-2; TRBD1 matches 7 bases. The CDR3 sequence is 15 residues long. The junction had 7 bases not matched to a gene; V was cut back by 4 bases and J by 2 bases. Germline V gives CDR1 KGHSH, CDR2 LQKENI. The CDR3 sequence is CASSHGQEGNYGYTF. CDR3 DNA sequence: TGTGCCAGCTCACATGGACAGGAGGGGAACTATGGCTACACCTTC.

Comment on this clone: Other DNA sequences of this sample code for an identical CDR3. This CDR3 is CASSLDTNYGYTF. CDR3 nucleotides: TGTGCCAGCAGTCTGGACACAAACTATGGCTACACCTTC. The rearrangement uses TRBV12-3 or TRBV12-4 and TRBJ1-2, with a tentative D call TRBD1 (5 bases). The ends were cut back, 5 bases at V and 2 bases at J, with 9 bases in the middle. There are 13 residues in the CDR3.

The J gene is TRBJ1-1, the V gene TRBV29-1, with D unclear. This CDR3 is built from 14 residues. V lost 1 base and J 1 base, leaving 10 bases between the germline ends. Germline values: CDR1 SQVTM, CDR2 ANQGSEA. DNA of the CDR3: TGCAGCGTTGAAGCTCCACTGTCGAACACTGAAGCTTTCTTT. It yields the protein CSVEAPLSNTEAFF.

The chain employs TRBV4-1 and TRBJ2-3; 9 nucleotides align to TRBD2. The ends lost 6 bases at V and 4 bases at J; junction bases unmatched: 11. The CDR3 sequence is 16 residues long. Germline CDR1 reads MGHRA; CDR2 reads YSYEKL. This CDR3 reads CASRRRVAGAADTQYF. Here the CDR3 DNA reads TGCGCCAGCAGGAGGCGGGTAGCGGGAGCGGCAGATACGCAGTATTTT.

The CDR3 loop reads CASSQSGVQPQHF. CDR3 nucleotide sequence: TGTGCCAGCAGTCAATCAGGGGTTCAGCCCCAGCATTTT. V and J are TRBV12-3 or TRBV12-4 and TRBJ1-5; TRBD1 is a possible D gene (6 bases). CDR3 length: 13 amino acids. V gave up 5 bases and J gave up 6 bases, with 11 bases separating them.

This chain's CDR3 is CASSISGSRQETQYF. The CDR3 DNA is TGTGCCAGCAGCATAAGCGGGAGTCGGCAAGAGACCCAGTACTTC. The rearrangement links TRBV7-9 to TRBJ2-5; 8 bases agree with TRBD2. The germline gives CDR1 SEHNR, CDR2 FQNEAQ (reference sequence). The CDR3 runs 15 residues. J gave up 2 bases and V 5 bases, and 7 bases lay outside the gene matches.

The chain links TRBV30 to TRBJ1-1, with 12 bases aligning to TRBD1. This CDR3 has 15 residues. Trimming at V came to 3 bases and at J to 5 bases, leaving 7 bases not matched to a gene. From germline, CDR1 is GTSNPN and CDR2 SVGIG (reference sequence). The CDR3 DNA is TGTGCCTGGAGCCGGGACAGGGGGCCAGGTACTGAAGCTTTCTTT. Amino acids: CAWSRDRGPGTEAFF.

The rearrangement links TRBV3-1 (or the pseudogene TRBV3-2) to TRBJ1-1; D remains ambiguous. The germline CDR1 and CDR2 sequences are LGHDT and YNNKEL (reference sequence). V was clipped by 0 bases and J by 4 bases, with 15 bases between them. This CDR3 is built from 16 residues. The CDR3 DNA sequence: TGTGCCAGCAGCCAAGATAGGCAGGCCGTTGGCACTGAAGCTTTCTTT. Its protein product is CASSQDRQAVGTEAFF.

The chain employs TRBV7-2 and TRBJ2-5; 10 nucleotides line up with TRBD2. The CDR3 covers 16 residues. J gave up 1 base and V 4 bases, and 6 bases lay outside the gene matches. The germline gives CDR1 SGHTA, CDR2 FQGNSA. CDR3 sequence (DNA): TGTGCCAGCAGCTATGGGACTAGCGTTACCCAAGAGACCCAGTACTTC. This translates into CASSYGTSVTQETQYF.